A selection of T cell receptor beta chains follows, all from one sample in a study of blood T cells in healthy people across ages. MiXCR, run by TCRdb on the 5' RACE reads, gives a single entry per CDR3 protein. The sample records some 730,000 distinct CDR3 sequences, 22% being singletons. The sample taken for sequencing was blood. Every receptor here comes from a man aged 70-80 years in good health. Both conserved end residues are part of each CDR3. The size entry is marked missing in some rows and otherwise reads once, few, many or a size class.

cdr3_aa v_call clone_size
CASSLRTDLRGTEAFF TRBV27 -
CSVGPGEYGNIQYF TRBV29-1 -
CSARLPSASTDTQYF TRBV20-1 -
CASSPRTSGGKNEQFF TRBV5-1 -
CASSPTSINTEAFF TRBV27 few
CSARRPIGPRRAEAFF TRBV20-1 -
CSVQTDSLAKNIQYF TRBV29-1 many
CASSSPGYGGELFF TRBV12-3/TRBV12-4 few
CATSDLKTGGQETQYF TRBV24-1 few
CSARVDRPPYNSPLHF TRBV20-1 few
CASTGPPRGGYTF TRBV19 -
CSAYRSSGANVLTF TRBV20-1 -
CASSRSGRESDTQYF TRBV7-8 few
CASSGERVNLETQYF TRBV12-3/TRBV12-4 few
CASRASGTAKNIQYF TRBV12-3/TRBV12-4 once
CASSLPGTSGGFVEQFF TRBV12-3/TRBV12-4 few
CASSLSAGPANRETQYF TRBV5-1 few
CASRAPSRSGYTF TRBV28 few
CASSHFDSFGYGYTF TRBV4-1 -
CSARVEGGDYGYTF TRBV20-1 once
CASSSTGGVGNQPQHF TRBV7-2 few
CASTQRERSEKLFF TRBV3-1 -
CASSLAEGAYGYTF TRBV5-1 -
CASSDRFSYEQYF TRBV5-1 many
CATSRKKGLLSFSYEQYF TRBV15 -